Shown below are 14 T cell receptor beta chains from a single sample sequenced in a study of T cells in narcolepsy (dated by TCRdb to the late 2010s). Preparation of the library involved the immunoSEQ multiplex PCR assay. This immuneACCESS table, as held by TCRdb, lists in-frame sequences with V and J called but not all clones. Of the missing ones, under half trace to an unresolved V gene in checked studies; the others have no known cause. For this sample the table gives about 32,000 clones, of which roughly three quarters were detected only once. The ten top clones hold approximately 3.8% of the sample. Sequencing was carried out using memory (CD45RA-) CD4+ T cells from blood. The sample's cell subset or site label is to be understood as: memory T cells sorted ex vivo from peripheral blood. The receptors here all came from a human donor in good health.

This rearrangement joins TRBV30 to TRBJ2-2; D might be TRBD1 (5 bases). The CDR3 length is 15 residues. V was clipped by 4 bases and J by 7 bases, with 19 bases between them. Germline CDR1 reads GTSNPN; CDR2 reads SVGIG (reference sequence). The CDR3 loop reads CAWNTGRERFGELFF. The CDR3 bases are TGTGCCTGGAACACGGGCAGGGAAAGATTCGGGGAGCTGTTTTTT.

The V gene is TRBV6-1, the J gene TRBJ2-5; no definite D call. The V end was cut by 5 bases, the J end by 2 bases, with 9 bases between. CDR1 is MNHNS and CDR2 is SASEGT in the germline V gene. This CDR3 comprises 13 residues. In DNA form, the CDR3 reads TGTGCCAGCAGTTCGCTTAGGCAAGAGACCCAGTACTTC. Its translation: CASSSLRQETQYF.

V usage is TRBV30 and J usage is TRBJ1-5; D not resolved. CDR1 is GTSNPN, CDR2 SVGIG, per germline (reference sequence). The CDR3 consists of 12 residues. V was trimmed by 2 bases and J by 10 bases, leaving 12 bases between them. CDR3 in amino acids: CAWSYPPGPQHF. CDR3 sequence (DNA): TGTGCCTGGAGTTACCCTCCGGGACCCCAGCATTTT.

To note about this clone: The sample holds other DNA sequences that translate to the same CDR3. V gene TRBV5-1 combines with J gene TRBJ2-1; D is perhaps TRBD2 (6 bases). This CDR3 comprises 16 residues. In germline, CDR1 is SGHRS, CDR2 YFSETQ. V shed 4 bases and J shed 5 bases, with 19 bases lying between them. The CDR3 sequence is CASSLEGGIRNNEQFF. The CDR3 nucleotides read TGCGCCAGCAGCCTGGAAGGCGGGATCAGGAACAATGAGCAGTTCTTC.

The chain is built from TRBV5-6 and TRBJ2-2; D uncertain. CDR3 size: 13 residues. Germline V lookup: CDR1 SGHDT, CDR2 YYEEEE. The V and J ends lost 6 bases and 4 bases respectively, with 10 bases between them. The CDR3 loop is CASTAGFTGELFF. In DNA, the CDR3 is TGTGCCAGCACCGCAGGTTTCACCGGGGAGCTGTTTTTT.

The V gene is TRBV5-7, the J gene TRBJ2-3, with 7 bases fitting TRBD1. TRBV5-7 is an ORF, with its function uncertain. The length of the CDR3 is 15 residues. V lost 2 bases and J lost 5; bases outside the gene matches: 8. In DNA form, the CDR3 reads TGTGCCAGCAGCTTACGAGGGGGCAGAGGAGATACGCAGTATTTT. Translation: CASSLRGGRGDTQYF.

J is TRBJ2-5 and V is TRBV6-1, with 8 bases aligning to TRBD1. The germline V gene encodes CDR1 MNHNS and CDR2 SASEGT. The ends lost 7 bases at V and 4 bases at J; junction bases unmatched: 8. The CDR3 totals 14 residues. CDR3 loop: CASMGAGGAETQYF. DNA for the CDR3: TGTGCCAGCATGGGGGCAGGGGGCGCAGAGACCCAGTACTTC.

The chain recombines TRBV5-4 with TRBJ1-1; TRBD1 might be the D (5 bases). The CDR3 sequence is 15 residues long. Germline V gene sequence: CDR1 SGHNT, CDR2 YYREEE (reference sequence). V was pared by 4 bases and J by 0 bases, with 13 bases between. CDR3 sequence reads: CASSRSGGLNTEAFF. CDR3 DNA: TGTGCCAGCAGCAGATCGGGGGGATTGAACACTGAAGCTTTCTTT.

CDR3 DNA: TGTGCCAGCTCACCAGGGGGGGGGAGTACTGAAGCTTTCTTT. Its translation is CASSPGGGSTEAFF. The V call is TRBV18, the J call TRBJ1-1, with a possible D match to TRBD1 (5 bases). The CDR3 has 14 residues. Germline V gene data show CDR1 as KGHSH and CDR2 as LQKENI. V gave up 2 bases and J gave up 5 bases, with 12 bases separating them.

This sequence joins TRBV6-5 and TRBJ2-7; D possibly corresponds to TRBD1 (6 bases). This CDR3 region has 13 residues. Germline V lookup: CDR1 MNHEY, CDR2 SVGAGI. V was trimmed by 7 bases and J by 3 bases, leaving 13 bases between them. Written as DNA, the CDR3 is TGTGCCAGCAACACAGGGAAGGGCTACGAGCAGTACTTC. Amino acids: CASNTGKGYEQYF.

This clone was counted a few times. The chain combines TRBV5-6 with TRBJ1-2, with D possibly being TRBD1 (6 bases). V was cut by 2 bases and J by 4 bases, with 12 bases left in between. Germline V gene sequence: CDR1 SGHDT, CDR2 YYEEEE. This CDR3 has 14 amino acids. CDR3 in DNA: TGTGCCAGCAGCTTAGGGGGGCTTAGCTATGGCTACACCTTC. This encodes CASSLGGLSYGYTF.

The J gene is TRBJ1-4, the V gene TRBV6-6, with a tentative D call TRBD1 (5 bases). CDR1 MNHNY and CDR2 SVGAGI come from the germline V gene (reference sequence). This CDR3 is 15 amino acids long. Trimming took 5 bases from V and 3 from J, leaving 13 bases between them. This CDR3 reads CASSQGLGANEKLFF. The DNA of the CDR3 is TGTGCCAGCAGTCAGGGACTTGGGGCTAATGAAAAACTGTTTTTT.

V and J are TRBV5-6 and TRBJ2-7; D gene ambiguous. Germline V gene sequence: CDR1 SGHDT, CDR2 YYEEEE. V lost 2 bases and J 3 bases, leaving 6 bases between the germline ends. This CDR3 is 12 amino acids long. The CDR3 sequence: CASSFGRYEQYF. CDR3 nucleotides: TGTGCCAGCAGCTTCGGCCGCTACGAGCAGTACTTC.

The CDR3 protein is CASSLGLGLREQYF. CDR3 DNA sequence: TGTGCCAGCAGCTTGGGACTTGGACTCAGGGAGCAGTACTTC. The V call is TRBV5-5, the J call TRBJ2-7; TRBD2 might be the D (5 bases). The CDR3 extends over 14 amino acids. The germline V gene has CDR1 SGHKS and CDR2 YYEKEE (reference sequence). V shed 0 bases and J shed 7 bases, with 14 bases lying between them.